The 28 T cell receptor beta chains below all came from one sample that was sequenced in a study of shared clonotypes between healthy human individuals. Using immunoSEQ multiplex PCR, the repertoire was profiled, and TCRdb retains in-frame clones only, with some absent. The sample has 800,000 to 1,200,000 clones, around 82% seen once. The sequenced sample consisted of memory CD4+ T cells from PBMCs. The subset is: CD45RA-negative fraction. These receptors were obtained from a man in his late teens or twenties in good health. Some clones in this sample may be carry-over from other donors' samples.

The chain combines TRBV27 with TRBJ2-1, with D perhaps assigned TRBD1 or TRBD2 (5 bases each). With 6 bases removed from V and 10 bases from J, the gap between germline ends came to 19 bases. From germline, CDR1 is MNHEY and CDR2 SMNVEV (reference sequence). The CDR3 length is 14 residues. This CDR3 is CASRYGASIKEQFF. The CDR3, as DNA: TGTGCCAGCAGATATGGGGCTAGCATAAAGGAGCAGTTCTTC.

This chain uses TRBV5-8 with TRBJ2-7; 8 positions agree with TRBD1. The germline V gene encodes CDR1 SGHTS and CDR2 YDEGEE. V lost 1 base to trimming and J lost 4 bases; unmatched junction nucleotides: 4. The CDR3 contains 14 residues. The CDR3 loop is CASSLLDREYEQYF. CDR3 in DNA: TGTGCCAGCAGCTTGCTGGACAGGGAATACGAGCAGTACTTC.

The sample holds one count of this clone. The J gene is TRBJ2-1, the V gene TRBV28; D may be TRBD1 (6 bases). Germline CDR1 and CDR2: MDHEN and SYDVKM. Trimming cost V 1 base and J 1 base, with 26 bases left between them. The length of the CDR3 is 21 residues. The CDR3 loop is CASSLLVLWGPASESYNEQFF. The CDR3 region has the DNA TGTGCCAGCAGTTTATTAGTCCTCTGGGGGCCAGCCTCCGAATCCTACAATGAGCAGTTCTTC. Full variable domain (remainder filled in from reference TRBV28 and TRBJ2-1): DVKVTQSSRYLVKRTGEKVFLECVQDMDHENMFWYRQDPGLGLRLIYFSYDVKMKEKGDIPEGYSVSREKKERFSLILESASTNQTSMYLCASSLLVLWGPASESYNEQFFGPGTRLTVL.

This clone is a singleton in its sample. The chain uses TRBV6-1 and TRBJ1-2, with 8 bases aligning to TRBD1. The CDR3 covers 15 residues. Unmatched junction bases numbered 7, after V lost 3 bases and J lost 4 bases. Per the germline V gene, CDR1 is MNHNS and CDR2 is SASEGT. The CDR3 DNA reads TGTGCCAGCAGTGATAGTAACAGGGGGTTCTATGGCTACACCTTC. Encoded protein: CASSDSNRGFYGYTF.

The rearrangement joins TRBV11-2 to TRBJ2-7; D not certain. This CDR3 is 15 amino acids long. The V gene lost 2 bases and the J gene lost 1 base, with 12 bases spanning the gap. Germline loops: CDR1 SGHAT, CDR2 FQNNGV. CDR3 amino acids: CASSLHFLSSYEQYF. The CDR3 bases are TGTGCCAGCAGCTTACACTTCCTCAGTTCCTACGAGCAGTACTTC.

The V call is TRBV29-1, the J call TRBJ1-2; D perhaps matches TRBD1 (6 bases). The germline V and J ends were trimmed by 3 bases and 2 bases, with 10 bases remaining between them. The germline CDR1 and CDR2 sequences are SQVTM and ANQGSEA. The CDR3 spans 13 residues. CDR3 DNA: TGCAGCGTTGAGGACAGTTTCAACTATGGCTACACCTTC. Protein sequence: CSVEDSFNYGYTF.

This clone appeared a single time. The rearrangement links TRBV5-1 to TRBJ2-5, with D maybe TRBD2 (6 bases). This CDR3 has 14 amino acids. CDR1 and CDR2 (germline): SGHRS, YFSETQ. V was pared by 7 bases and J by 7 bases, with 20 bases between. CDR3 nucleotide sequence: TGCGCCAGCCGGGAGAACCTGAAGCAGGGGACCCAGTACTTC. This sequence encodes CASRENLKQGTQYF.

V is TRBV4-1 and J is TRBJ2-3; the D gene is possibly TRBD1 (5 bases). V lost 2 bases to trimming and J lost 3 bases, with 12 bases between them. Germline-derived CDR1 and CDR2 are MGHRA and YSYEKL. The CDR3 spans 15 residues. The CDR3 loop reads CASSQYLDRTDTQYF. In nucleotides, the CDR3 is TGCGCCAGCAGCCAATACCTAGACAGAACAGATACGCAGTATTTT.

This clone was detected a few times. The CDR3 DNA sequence: TGCGCCAGCAGCCAAGGTGGCGGAAACCCCGACAATGAGCAGTTCTTC. It specifies CASSQGGGNPDNEQFF. The J gene is TRBJ2-1, the V gene TRBV4-3, with D hard to call. This CDR3 contains 16 residues. V shed 1 base and J shed 5 bases, with 15 bases lying between them. Germline loops: CDR1 LGHNA, CDR2 YSLEER.

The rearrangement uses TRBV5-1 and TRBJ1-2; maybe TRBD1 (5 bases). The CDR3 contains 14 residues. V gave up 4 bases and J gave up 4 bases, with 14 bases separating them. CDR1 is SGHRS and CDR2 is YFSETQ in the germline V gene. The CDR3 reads CASSPREGTYGYTF. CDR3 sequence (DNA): TGCGCCAGCAGCCCCCGGGAGGGGACCTATGGCTACACCTTC.

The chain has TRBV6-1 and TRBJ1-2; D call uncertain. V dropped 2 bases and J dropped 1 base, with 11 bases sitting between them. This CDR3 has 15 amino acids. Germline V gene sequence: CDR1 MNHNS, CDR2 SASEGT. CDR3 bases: TGTGCCAGCAGTGAAAGGGCAGACTTTAACTATGGCTACACCTTC. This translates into CASSERADFNYGYTF.

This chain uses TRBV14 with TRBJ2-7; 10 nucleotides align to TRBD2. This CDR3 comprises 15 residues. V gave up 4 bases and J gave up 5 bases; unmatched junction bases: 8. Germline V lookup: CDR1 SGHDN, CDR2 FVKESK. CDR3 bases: TGTGCCAGCAGCCGTCTAGCGGGAGCTTGGGACGAGCAGTACTTC. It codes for CASSRLAGAWDEQYF.

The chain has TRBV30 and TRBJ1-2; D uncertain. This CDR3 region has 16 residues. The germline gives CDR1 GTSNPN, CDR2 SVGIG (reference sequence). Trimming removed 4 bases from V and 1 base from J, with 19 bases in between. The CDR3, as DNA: TGTGCCTGGATCCTCAAGCCGACACTCGTTAACTATGGCTACACCTTC. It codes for CAWILKPTLVNYGYTF.

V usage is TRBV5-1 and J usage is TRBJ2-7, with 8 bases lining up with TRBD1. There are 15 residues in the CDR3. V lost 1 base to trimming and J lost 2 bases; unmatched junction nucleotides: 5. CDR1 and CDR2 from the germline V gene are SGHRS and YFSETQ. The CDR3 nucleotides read TGCGCCAGCAGCTTGAATCCAGGGGGCACCTACGAGCAGTACTTC. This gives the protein CASSLNPGGTYEQYF.

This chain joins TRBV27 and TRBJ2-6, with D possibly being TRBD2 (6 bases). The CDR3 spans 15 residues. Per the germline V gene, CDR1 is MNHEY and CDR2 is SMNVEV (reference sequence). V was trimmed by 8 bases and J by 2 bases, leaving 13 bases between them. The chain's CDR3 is CASGDVAAGANVLTF. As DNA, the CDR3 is TGTGCCAGCGGCGACGTAGCGGCTGGGGCCAACGTCCTGACTTTC.

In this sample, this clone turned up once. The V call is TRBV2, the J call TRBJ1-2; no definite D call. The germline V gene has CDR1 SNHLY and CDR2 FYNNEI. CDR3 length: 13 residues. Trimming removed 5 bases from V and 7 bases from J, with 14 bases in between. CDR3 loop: CASSLAVIGGYTF. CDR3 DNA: TGTGCCAGCAGTCTAGCCGTTATTGGTGGCTACACCTTC.

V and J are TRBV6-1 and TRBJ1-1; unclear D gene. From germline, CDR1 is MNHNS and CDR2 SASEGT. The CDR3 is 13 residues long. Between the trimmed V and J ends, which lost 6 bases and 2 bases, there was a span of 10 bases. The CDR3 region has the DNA TGTGCCAGCAGATACAGCTTAAACACTGAAGCTTTCTTT. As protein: CASRYSLNTEAFF.

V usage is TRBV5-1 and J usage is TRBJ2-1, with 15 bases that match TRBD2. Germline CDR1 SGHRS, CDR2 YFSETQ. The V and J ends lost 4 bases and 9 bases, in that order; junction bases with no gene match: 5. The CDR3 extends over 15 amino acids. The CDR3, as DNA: TGCGCCAGCAGCCCTGGACTAGCGGGAGGGCGTGAGCAGTTCTTC. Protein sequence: CASSPGLAGGREQFF.

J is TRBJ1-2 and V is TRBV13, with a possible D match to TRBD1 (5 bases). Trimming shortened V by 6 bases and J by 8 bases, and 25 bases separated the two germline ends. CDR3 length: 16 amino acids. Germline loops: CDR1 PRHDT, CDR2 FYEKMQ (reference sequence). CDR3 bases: TGTGCCAGCAGTTCGTTGGGGGTCCTTCAAGGTCTGGGCTACACCTTC. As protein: CASSSLGVLQGLGYTF.

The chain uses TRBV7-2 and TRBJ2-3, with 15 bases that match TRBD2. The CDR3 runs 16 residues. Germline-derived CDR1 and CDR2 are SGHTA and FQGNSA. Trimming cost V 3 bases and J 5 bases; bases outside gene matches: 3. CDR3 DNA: TGTGCCAGCAGCTTGGGACTAGCGGGAGGTGTAGATACGCAGTATTTT. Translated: CASSLGLAGGVDTQYF.

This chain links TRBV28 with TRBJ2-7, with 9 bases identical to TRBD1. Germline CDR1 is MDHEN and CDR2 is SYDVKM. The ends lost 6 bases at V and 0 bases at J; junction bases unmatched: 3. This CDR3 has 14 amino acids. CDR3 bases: TGTGCCAGCAGGGCGACAGGGGGCTCCTACGAGCAGTACTTC. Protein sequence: CASRATGGSYEQYF.

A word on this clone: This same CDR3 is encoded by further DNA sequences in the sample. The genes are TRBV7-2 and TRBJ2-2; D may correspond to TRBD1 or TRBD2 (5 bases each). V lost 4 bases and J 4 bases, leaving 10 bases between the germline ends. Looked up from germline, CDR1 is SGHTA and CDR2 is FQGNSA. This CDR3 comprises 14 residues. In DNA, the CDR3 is TGTGCCAGCAGCTACAGGACTGGCACCGGGGAGCTGTTTTTT. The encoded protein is CASSYRTGTGELFF.

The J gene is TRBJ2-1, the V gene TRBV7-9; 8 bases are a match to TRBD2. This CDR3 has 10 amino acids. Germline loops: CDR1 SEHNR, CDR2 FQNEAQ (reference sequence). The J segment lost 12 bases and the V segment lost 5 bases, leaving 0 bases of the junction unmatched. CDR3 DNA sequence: TGTGCCAGCAGCGCGGGGGGGCAGTTCTTC. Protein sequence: CASSAGGQFF.

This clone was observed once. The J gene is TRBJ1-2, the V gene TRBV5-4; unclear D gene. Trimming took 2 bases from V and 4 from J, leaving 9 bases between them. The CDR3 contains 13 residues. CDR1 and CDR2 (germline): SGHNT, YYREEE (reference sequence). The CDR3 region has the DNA TGTGCCAGCAGCTTTAGACGGAGCTATGGCTACACCTTC. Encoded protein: CASSFRRSYGYTF. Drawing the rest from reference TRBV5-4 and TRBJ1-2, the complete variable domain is ETGVTQSPTHLIKTRGQQVTLRCSSQSGHNTVSWYQQALGQGPQFIFQYYREEENGRGNFPPRFSGLQFPNYSSELNVNALELDDSALYLCASSFRRSYGYTFGSGTRLTVV.

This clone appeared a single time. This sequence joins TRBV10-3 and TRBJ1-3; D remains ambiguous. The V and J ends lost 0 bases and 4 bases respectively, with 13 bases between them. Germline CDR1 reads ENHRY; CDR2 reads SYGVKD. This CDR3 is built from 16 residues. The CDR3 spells CAISESIGRTGNTIYF. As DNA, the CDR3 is TGTGCCATCAGTGAGTCGATTGGAAGGACCGGAAACACCATATATTTT.

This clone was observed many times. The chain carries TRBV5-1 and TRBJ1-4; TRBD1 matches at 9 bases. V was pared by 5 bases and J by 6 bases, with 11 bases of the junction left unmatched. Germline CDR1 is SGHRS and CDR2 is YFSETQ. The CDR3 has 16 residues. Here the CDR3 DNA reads TGCGCCAGCAGGTATTTTACAGGGGGCGCGGATGAAAAACTGTTTTTT. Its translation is CASRYFTGGADEKLFF.

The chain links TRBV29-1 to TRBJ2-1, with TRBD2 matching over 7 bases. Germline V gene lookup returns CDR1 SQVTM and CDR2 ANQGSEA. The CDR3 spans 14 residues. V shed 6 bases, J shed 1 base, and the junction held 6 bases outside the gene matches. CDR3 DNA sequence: TGCAGCGTGAGGGGTAGCGGGTCCTACAATGAGCAGTTCTTC. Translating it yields CSVRGSGSYNEQFF.

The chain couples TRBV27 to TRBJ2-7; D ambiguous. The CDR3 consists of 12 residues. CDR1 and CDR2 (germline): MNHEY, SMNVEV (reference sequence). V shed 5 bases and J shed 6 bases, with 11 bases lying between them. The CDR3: CASSTTTREQYF. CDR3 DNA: TGTGCCAGCAGTACGACGACTCGCGAGCAGTACTTC.